This T cell receptor beta chain comes out of a study of T cells in Graves' hyperthyroidism and ophthalmopathy. Germline assignment: CDR1 GTSNPN and CDR2 SVGIG (reference sequence). V lost 4 bases and J lost 0, with 4 bases in between. The CDR3 has 12 residues. The study, taken as a whole, reports: Ophthalmopathy was model-predicted a median roughly 6.2 months pre-onset.

This clonotype was seen more than once but under ten times. Its antigen is still unknown. Across 18 months, stable Graves' hyperthyroidism was marked by no progression to ophthalmopathy. Those patients with uncontrolled infection, other autoimmune disease, pregnancy or lactation were excluded. For the diagnoses, clinical symptoms, serum thyroxine and TRAb, thyroid ultrasound and orbital computed tomography were used. Using RNA transcripts as the source, TCR beta CDR3 regions were amplified. HTBI primers drove first-round RT-PCR of the TCR CDR3. A single record per CDR3 protein comes from TCRdb applying MiXCR to the multiplex PCR reads. The sample includes about 560,000 distinct CDR3 sequences, 12% to 15% of them seen just once.

The chain carries TRBV30 and TRBJ1-3; D not resolved. The clonotype comes from a woman aged 40 to 49 with Graves' hyperthyroidism. The specimen sequenced was blood. The CDR3 sequence: CAWNLSGNTIYF. The CDR3 region has the DNA TGTGCCTGGAATCTCTCTGGAAACACCATATATTTT.